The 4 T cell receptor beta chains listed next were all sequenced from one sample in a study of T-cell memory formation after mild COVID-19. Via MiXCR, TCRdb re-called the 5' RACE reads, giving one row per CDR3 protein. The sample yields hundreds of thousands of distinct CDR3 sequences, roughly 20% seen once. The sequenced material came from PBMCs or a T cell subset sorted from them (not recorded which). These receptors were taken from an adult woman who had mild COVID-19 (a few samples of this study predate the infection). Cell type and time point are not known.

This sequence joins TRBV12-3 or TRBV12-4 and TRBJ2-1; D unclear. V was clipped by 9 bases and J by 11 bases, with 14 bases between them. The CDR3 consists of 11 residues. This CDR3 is CASLQRAKQFF. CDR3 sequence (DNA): TGTGCCAGTCTCCAACGGGCAAAGCAGTTCTTC.

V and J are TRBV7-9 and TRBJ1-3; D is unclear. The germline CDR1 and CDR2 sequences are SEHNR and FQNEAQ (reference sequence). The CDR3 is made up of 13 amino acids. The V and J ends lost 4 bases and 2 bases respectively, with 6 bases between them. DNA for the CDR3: TGTGCCAGCAGCTGGGTAGCTGGAAACACCATATATTTT. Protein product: CASSWVAGNTIYF.

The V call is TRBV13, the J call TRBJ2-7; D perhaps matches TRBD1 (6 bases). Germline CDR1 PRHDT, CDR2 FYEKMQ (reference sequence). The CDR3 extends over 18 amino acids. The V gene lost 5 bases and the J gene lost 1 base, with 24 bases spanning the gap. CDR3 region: CASSHRDPRPGGSYEQYF. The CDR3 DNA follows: TGTGCCAGCAGCCACAGGGACCCACGACCTGGGGGTTCCTACGAGCAGTACTTC.

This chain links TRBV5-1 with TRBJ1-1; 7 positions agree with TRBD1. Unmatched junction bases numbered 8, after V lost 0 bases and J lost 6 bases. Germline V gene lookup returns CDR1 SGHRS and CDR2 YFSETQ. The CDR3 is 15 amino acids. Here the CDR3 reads CASSLDQRQGAEAFF. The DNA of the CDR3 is TGCGCCAGCAGCTTGGATCAAAGGCAGGGGGCTGAAGCTTTCTTT.